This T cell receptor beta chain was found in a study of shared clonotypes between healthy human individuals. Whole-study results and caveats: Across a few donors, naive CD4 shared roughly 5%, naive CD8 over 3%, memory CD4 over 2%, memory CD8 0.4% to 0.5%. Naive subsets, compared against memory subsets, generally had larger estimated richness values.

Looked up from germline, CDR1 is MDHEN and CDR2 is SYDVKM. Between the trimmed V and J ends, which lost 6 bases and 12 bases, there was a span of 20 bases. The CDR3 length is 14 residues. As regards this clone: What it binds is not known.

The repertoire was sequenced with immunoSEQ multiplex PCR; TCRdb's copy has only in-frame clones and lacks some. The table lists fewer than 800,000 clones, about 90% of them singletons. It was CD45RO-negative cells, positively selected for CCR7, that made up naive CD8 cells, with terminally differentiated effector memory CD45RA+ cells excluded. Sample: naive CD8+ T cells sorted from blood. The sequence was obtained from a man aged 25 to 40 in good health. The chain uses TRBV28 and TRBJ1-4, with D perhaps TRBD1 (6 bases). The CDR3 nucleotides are TGTGCCAGCAGCTACCGGGACACAATGTTACAACTGTTTTTT. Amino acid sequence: CASSYRDTMLQLFF. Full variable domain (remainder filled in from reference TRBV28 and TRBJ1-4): DVKVTQSSRYLVKRTGEKVFLECVQDMDHENMFWYRQDPGLGLRLIYFSYDVKMKEKGDIPEGYSVSREKKERFSLILESASTNQTSMYLCASSYRDTMLQLFFGSGTQLSVL.